This TCR beta chain originates from a study of blood T cell repertoires in COVID-19. On the study more broadly: Material from acute and convalescent COVID-19 was sourced from the United States, Italy and Spain. Sample material is recorded as cDNA or gDNA derived from T cells, B-cell-depleted T cells, or PBMCs.

Per the study methods: Reference gene primers were amplified, and this amplification served to estimate nucleated cell counts. Method: immunoSEQ multiplex PCR; TCRdb's copy keeps in-frame clones and lacks some. The V and J calls and the clone size are those of that table, but D and trimming were determined from the DNA. Of roughly 38,000 clones listed, approximately 87% were seen once; the top ten hold 12%. Germline V lookup: CDR1 SGHRS, CDR2 YFSETQ. The CDR3 contains 14 residues. V lost 4 bases, J lost 0 bases, and 9 bases lay in between. The sequence came from a man between 65 and 79 years old with acute or convalescent COVID-19. Source material: peripheral blood. The V and J genes are TRBV5-1 and TRBJ2-3; D call uncertain. The CDR3 here is CASSPRASTDTQYF. CDR3 nucleotides: TGCGCCAGCAGCCCGCGCGCCAGCACAGATACGCAGTATTTT.